Below, 23 T cell receptor beta chains from the same sample are listed, as sequenced in a study of shared clonotypes between healthy human individuals. Method: immunoSEQ multiplex PCR; TCRdb's copy keeps in-frame clones and lacks some. The profile shows 2 million to 2.5 million clones, roughly 94% of them singletons. The specimen sequenced was naive CD4+ T cells sorted from blood. As for subset: CD45RA+ positively selected. These receptor sequences come from a man aged 18 to 30 in good health.

This clone was observed a single time. The sample has other DNA sequences that encode this CDR3 too. The chain uses TRBV6-1 and TRBJ2-2; possible D gene TRBD2, 5 bases. The germline gives CDR1 MNHNS, CDR2 SASEGT. This CDR3 spans 13 amino acids. V was trimmed by 2 bases and J by 5 bases, leaving 6 bases between them. The CDR3 region is CASSESGTGELFF. The CDR3 DNA sequence: TGTGCCAGCAGTGAAAGCGGAACCGGGGAGCTGTTTTTT.

Only one count was recorded for this clone. V usage is TRBV7-2 and J usage is TRBJ2-7; 9 bases fit TRBD1. Looked up from germline, CDR1 is SGHTA and CDR2 is FQGNSA. This CDR3 region has 15 residues. J was trimmed by 4 bases and V by 4 bases; bases with no gene match: 8. CDR3 sequence: CASSSADRGGYEQYF. CDR3 DNA sequence: TGTGCCAGCAGCTCCGCGGACAGGGGAGGTTACGAGCAGTACTTC.

This clone was detected once. The chain couples TRBV10-3 to TRBJ1-1; D may be TRBD1 (5 bases). The V gene lost 2 bases and the J gene lost 4 bases, with 11 bases spanning the gap. The CDR3 loop spans 14 amino acids. Germline V gene lookup returns CDR1 ENHRY and CDR2 SYGVKD. CDR3: CAISEAEGTTEAFF. The CDR3 coding sequence is TGTGCCATCAGTGAGGCCGAAGGGACCACTGAAGCTTTCTTT.

The CDR3 here is CASTETGKEGYTF. The CDR3 DNA reads as TGTGCCAGCACAGAGACAGGGAAGGAGGGCTACACCTTC. This chain connects TRBV6-5 to TRBJ1-2, with TRBD1 matching 7 bases. The length of the CDR3 is 13 residues. The V segment lost 7 bases and the J segment 8 bases; nucleotides outside the gene matches: 10. CDR1 and CDR2 from the germline V gene are MNHEY and SVGAGI.

CDR3 sequence reads: CASSLQGVGSETQYF. In DNA form, the CDR3 reads TGCGCCAGCAGCTTGCAAGGGGTGGGTTCGGAGACCCAGTACTTC. This chain joins TRBV5-1 and TRBJ2-5, with a weak D call TRBD1 (5 bases). With 1 base removed from V and 5 bases from J, the gap between germline ends came to 15 bases. Germline loops: CDR1 SGHRS, CDR2 YFSETQ. The CDR3 contains 15 residues.

CDR3 nucleotides: TGTGCCAGCAGCTCCTCTAGCGGGAGTTTCTACGAGCAGTACTTC. Translation: CASSSSSGSFYEQYF. The gene calls are TRBV7-2 and TRBJ2-7, with TRBD2 identical over 10 bases. CDR1 and CDR2 from the germline V gene are SGHTA and FQGNSA. With 4 bases clipped from V and 3 bases from J, the junction kept 6 bases outside the gene matches. CDR3 size: 15 residues.

V and J are TRBV19 and TRBJ2-6, with 9 bases identical to TRBD1. Germline CDR1 reads LNHDA; CDR2 reads SQIVND (reference sequence). The ends lost 10 bases at V and 0 bases at J; junction bases unmatched: 4. This CDR3 is 15 amino acids long. The CDR3: CATRDRVSGANVLTF. CDR3 bases: TGTGCCACCCGGGACAGGGTCTCTGGGGCCAACGTCCTGACTTTC. The full variable domain, in which reference TRBV19 and TRBJ2-6 provide the parts outside the CDR3, is DGGITQSPKYLFRKEGQNVTLSCEQNLNHDAMYWYRQDPGQGLRLIYYSQIVNDFQKGDIAEGYSVSREKKESFPLTVTSAQKNPTAFYLCATRDRVSGANVLTFGAGSRLTVL.

About this clone: This sample also contains other DNA sequences that code for the same CDR3. The rearrangement uses TRBV5-4 and TRBJ2-2; 8 bases match TRBD1. Trimming removed 4 bases from V and 2 bases from J; junction bases left unmatched: 4. The CDR3 extends over 15 amino acids. Germline loops: CDR1 SGHNT, CDR2 YYREEE (reference sequence). The CDR3 protein is CASSLGQGNTGELFF. The DNA for the CDR3 is TGTGCCAGCAGCCTCGGACAGGGCAACACCGGGGAGCTGTTTTTT.

The V call is TRBV7-8, the J call TRBJ1-3; D uncertain. The CDR3 spans 16 residues. In germline, CDR1 is SGHVS, CDR2 FQNEAQ. The V end lost 1 base, the J end lost 3 bases, and 13 bases lay between the germline ends. This CDR3 reads CASSLGAVGIGNTIYF. Here the CDR3 DNA reads TGTGCCAGCAGCTTAGGGGCCGTGGGGATTGGAAACACCATATATTTT.

This chain uses TRBV2 with TRBJ1-1; D unresolved. CDR1 and CDR2 from the germline V gene are SNHLY and FYNNEI. This CDR3 contains 14 residues. V lost 6 bases and J lost 6, with 17 bases in between. The CDR3 coding sequence is TGTGCCAGCAGCACCTGGCCCACGGGCGCTGAAGCTTTCTTT. This sequence encodes CASSTWPTGAEAFF.

J is TRBJ2-7 and V is TRBV18; 11 positions agree with TRBD2. Trimming at V came to 3 bases and at J to 3 bases, leaving 7 bases not matched to a gene. Per germline, CDR1 KGHSH and CDR2 LQKENI. The CDR3 has 16 residues. CDR3 DNA: TGTGCCAGCTCACCTTCGCTAGCGGGGGGTTACTACGAGCAGTACTTC. Protein: CASSPSLAGGYYEQYF. Looking up the rest from reference TRBV18 and TRBJ2-7 gives the full variable domain: NAGVMQNPRHLVRRRGQEARLRCSPMKGHSHVYWYRQLPEEGLKFMVYLQKENIIDESGMPKERFSAEFPKEGPSILRIQQVVRGDSAAYFCASSPSLAGGYYEQYFGPGTRLTVT.

This chain uses TRBV6-6 with TRBJ1-2, with TRBD1 matching over 7 bases. The length of the CDR3 is 10 residues. J gave up 14 bases and V 6 bases, and 6 bases lay outside the gene matches. Germline CDR1 is MNHNY and CDR2 is SVGAGI (reference sequence). The chain's CDR3 is CASRGQWPTF. CDR3 bases: TGTGCCAGCAGGGGACAGTGGCCTACCTTC.

The V call is TRBV19, the J call TRBJ1-2; TRBD1 might be the D (5 bases). The V gene lost 5 bases and the J gene lost 1 base, with 20 bases spanning the gap. The CDR3 consists of 17 residues. Germline lookup yields CDR1 LNHDA and CDR2 SQIVND (reference sequence). CDR3 amino acids: CASSADSSHHFNYGYTF. In DNA form, the CDR3 reads TGTGCCAGTAGTGCCGACAGTTCCCATCACTTTAACTATGGCTACACCTTC.

The V gene is TRBV18, the J gene TRBJ2-7; D gene ambiguous. Trimming shortened V by 2 bases and J by 3 bases, and 11 bases separated the two germline ends. The CDR3 sequence is 14 residues long. Germline loops: CDR1 KGHSH, CDR2 LQKENI. The CDR3 here is CASSPDGTHYEQYF. CDR3 DNA sequence: TGTGCCAGCTCACCAGACGGAACTCACTACGAGCAGTACTTC. The complete variable domain, with remaining parts taken from reference TRBV18 and TRBJ2-7, reads NAGVMQNPRHLVRRRGQEARLRCSPMKGHSHVYWYRQLPEEGLKFMVYLQKENIIDESGMPKERFSAEFPKEGPSILRIQQVVRGDSAAYFCASSPDGTHYEQYFGPGTRLTVT.

V and J are TRBV7-9 and TRBJ2-7, with 7 bases identical to TRBD1. The germline CDR1 and CDR2 sequences are SEHNR and FQNEAQ (reference sequence). Unmatched junction bases numbered 6, after V lost 1 base and J lost 3 bases. The CDR3 consists of 15 residues. The CDR3 is CASSLVWGQHYEQYF. As DNA, the CDR3 is TGTGCCAGCAGCTTAGTCTGGGGACAGCACTACGAGCAGTACTTC.

The CDR3 nucleotides are TGTGCCAGCAGTGACTCAGCCAGGGCCCACTATGGCTACACCTTC. As protein: CASSDSARAHYGYTF. This rearrangement joins TRBV6-4 to TRBJ1-2; D is possibly TRBD1 (5 bases). Germline lookup yields CDR1 MRHNA and CDR2 SNTAGT. This CDR3 contains 15 residues. Trimming took off 0 bases at V and 3 bases at J, with 11 bases between the two ends.

The rearrangement joins TRBV5-1 to TRBJ2-3; 9 nucleotides line up with TRBD2. Germline CDR1 is SGHRS and CDR2 is YFSETQ. V lost 4 bases to trimming and J lost 3 bases; unmatched junction nucleotides: 9. The CDR3 is 16 residues long. CDR3 coding DNA: TGCGCCAGCAGCGATGGGGTAGCGGGAGTAACAGATACGCAGTATTTT. This translates into CASSDGVAGVTDTQYF.

The V call is TRBV14, the J call TRBJ1-2; perhaps TRBD1 as D (6 bases). The CDR3 is made up of 14 amino acids. In germline, CDR1 is SGHDN, CDR2 FVKESK. Trimming removed 4 bases from V and 3 bases from J, with 12 bases in between. The CDR3 DNA follows: TGTGCCAGCAGCCCTCACAGGGCCGACTATGGCTACACCTTC. Its protein is CASSPHRADYGYTF.

This clone was detected only once. The V gene is TRBV2, the J gene TRBJ2-7; TRBD1 is a possible D gene (5 bases). CDR1 and CDR2 (germline): SNHLY, FYNNEI. This CDR3 is 15 amino acids long. V was trimmed by 7 bases and J by 3 bases, leaving 19 bases between them. The CDR3 sequence: CASTVEQGGYYEQYF. DNA for the CDR3: TGTGCCAGCACCGTGGAGCAGGGTGGGTACTACGAGCAGTACTTC.

This clone was observed a few times. A much larger clonotype is one base distant, so this may be a read error. The sample carries other DNA sequences with the same CDR3. The rearrangement uses TRBV6-5 and TRBJ1-1, with 7 positions matching TRBD1. This CDR3 has 13 residues. V shed 5 bases, J shed 1 base, and the junction held 1 base outside the gene matches. Looked up from germline, CDR1 is MNHEY and CDR2 is SVGAGI. The CDR3 nucleotides read TGTGCCAGCAGTCGGACAGGGAACACTGAAGCTTTCTTT. Translating gives CASSRTGNTEAFF.

The chain joins TRBV4-3 to TRBJ2-3, with D uncertain. V lost 11 bases and J lost 10, with 10 bases in between. There are 9 residues in the CDR3. CDR1 is LGHNA, CDR2 YSLEER, per germline. CDR3 in amino acids: CAYWNPQYF. The CDR3 DNA sequence: TGCGCCTACTGGAACCCGCAGTATTTT.

V is TRBV7-6 and J is TRBJ2-3; D may be TRBD1 or TRBD2 (6 bases each). Per germline, CDR1 SGHVS and CDR2 FNYEAQ. The CDR3 totals 13 residues. V lost 6 bases to trimming and J lost 7 bases, with 14 bases between them. The CDR3 region has the DNA TGTGCCAGCAGTCCCGGGGGCGGTAATACGCAGTATTTT. It translates to CASSPGGGNTQYF.

On this clone: The sample carries other DNA sequences with the same CDR3. The chain is built from TRBV30 and TRBJ1-2; 7 bases are a match to TRBD1. The junction had 2 bases not matched to a gene; V was cut back by 3 bases and J by 4 bases. From germline, CDR1 is GTSNPN and CDR2 SVGIG (reference sequence). CDR3 length: 12 residues. CDR3 nucleotides: TGTGCCTGGAGCGGGACAGTCTATGGCTACACCTTC. Translating gives CAWSGTVYGYTF.